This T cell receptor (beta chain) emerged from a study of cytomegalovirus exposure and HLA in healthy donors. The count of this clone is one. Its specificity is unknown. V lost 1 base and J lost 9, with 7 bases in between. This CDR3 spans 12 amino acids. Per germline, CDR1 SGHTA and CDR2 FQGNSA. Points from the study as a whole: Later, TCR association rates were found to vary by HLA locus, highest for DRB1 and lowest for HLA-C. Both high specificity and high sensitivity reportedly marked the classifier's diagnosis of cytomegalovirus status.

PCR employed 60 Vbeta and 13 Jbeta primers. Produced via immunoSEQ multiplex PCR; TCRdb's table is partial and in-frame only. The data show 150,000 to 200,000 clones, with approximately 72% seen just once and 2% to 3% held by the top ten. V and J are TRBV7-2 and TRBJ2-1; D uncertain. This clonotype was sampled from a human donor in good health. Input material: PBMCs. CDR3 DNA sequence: TGTGCCAGCAGCTTAGGAGTAAGTGAGCAGTTCTTC. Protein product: CASSLGVSEQFF. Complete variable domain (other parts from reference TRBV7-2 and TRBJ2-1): GAGVSQSPSNKVTEKGKDVELRCDPISGHTALYWYRQSLGQGLEFLIYFQGNSAPDKSGLPSDRFSAERTGGSVSTLTIQRTQQEDSAVYLCASSLGVSEQFFGPGTRLTVL.